This T cell receptor beta chain was captured in a study of blood T cell repertoires in COVID-19. In the study overall: Donors in the United States, Italy and Spain gave samples during acute or convalescent COVID-19.

Original handling: Researchers report that nucleated cell counts were estimated from reference gene primer amplification. Clones were read by immunoSEQ multiplex PCR, and TCRdb kept only the in-frame ones, dropping some. The DNA was the basis for D and trimming; V, J and clone size are from that table. Of 150,000 to 200,000 clones in the sample, about 88% were seen once. CDR1 SGHAT and CDR2 FQDESV come from the germline V gene (reference sequence). The CDR3 is 12 residues long. The V end lost 4 bases, the J end lost 13 bases, and 14 bases lay between the germline ends. This clonotype was obtained from a man aged 50-59 years who had recovered from COVID-19. The sample taken for sequencing was peripheral blood. The chain uses TRBV11-1 and TRBJ2-4; D is perhaps TRBD2 (6 bases). CDR3 loop: CASSSRAGKQYF. CDR3 DNA sequence: TGTGCCAGCAGCTCGCGGGCGGGGAAACAGTACTTC.